Listed below are T cell receptor beta chains from one sample, sequenced in a study of blood T cell repertoires in COVID-19. TCRdb's copy holds only in-frame clones and misses some; the assay was immunoSEQ multiplex PCR. The table lists some 200,000 clones, 84% of them singletons. The sequenced sample consisted of PBMCs or T cells enriched from blood (not recorded which). The receptor source for this set is a man in his forties who had recovered from COVID-19. CDR3s include the opening cysteine and the closing phenylalanine or tryptophan. The D gene is left open where the match is weak. The size field is filled for only some rows; it gives once, few, many or a size class.

V	D	J	size	CDR3	DNA
TRBV30	.	TRBJ1-6	once	CAWSGESASPLHF	TGTGCCTGGAGCGGGGAGTCCGCTTCACCCCTCCACTTT
TRBV28	.	TRBJ1-2	.	CASTPSLDGRGGYTF	TGTGCCAGCACTCCCTCCCTTGACGGGAGAGGAGGCTACACCTTC
TRBV15	TRBD1	TRBJ1-6	few	CATSRGTGETYNSPLHF	TGTGCCACCAGCAGGGGGACAGGAGAGACCTATAATTCACCCCTCCACTTT
TRBV28	.	TRBJ2-2	.	CASSLIASGRRELFF	TGTGCCAGCAGTTTAATTGCCAGCGGGCGGCGGGAGCTGTTTTTT
TRBV5-1	TRBD1	TRBJ1-3	once	CASSSDRASGNTIYF	TGCGCCAGCAGCTCGGACAGGGCCTCTGGAAACACCATATATTTT
TRBV3-1/TRBV3-2	TRBD1	TRBJ1-1	.	CASSPGQGVAFF	TGTGCCAGCAGCCCTGGACAGGGAGTAGCTTTCTTT
TRBV5-1	TRBD1	TRBJ2-6	.	CASSLARQGVLTGANVLTF	TGCGCCAGCAGCTTGGCTAGGCAGGGGGTCTTGACTGGGGCCAACGTCCTGACTTTC
TRBV19	.	TRBJ1-5	once	CAAAQGGNQPQHF	TGTGCCGCTGCACAGGGAGGCAATCAGCCCCAGCATTTT
TRBV2	.	TRBJ1-1	.	CASSERAVNTEAFF	TGTGCCAGCAGTGAACGTGCAGTGAACACTGAAGCTTTCTTT
TRBV6-5	.	TRBJ1-1	.	CASSYSSGGTEAFF	TGTGCCAGCAGTTACTCTTCCGGGGGCACTGAAGCTTTCTTT
TRBV9	.	TRBJ2-2	.	CASSVAAVRGRSGELFF	TGTGCCAGCAGCGTAGCTGCCGTCAGGGGGAGGTCCGGGGAGCTGTTTTTT
TRBV7-2	TRBD1	TRBJ2-7	.	CASNKGQSPYEQYF	TGTGCCAGCAACAAGGGACAGAGTCCCTACGAGCAGTACTTC
TRBV2	.	TRBJ1-2	.	CASIRRAGKDYGYTF	TGTGCCAGCATACGAAGGGCAGGGAAAGACTATGGCTACACCTTC
TRBV7-8	.	TRBJ1-1	once	CASSLGGDSNTEAFF	TGTGCCAGCAGCTTAGGGGGGGACTCGAACACTGAAGCTTTCTTT
TRBV18	TRBD1	TRBJ1-1	few	CASSLNRGQTEAFF	TGTGCCAGCTCGCTTAACAGGGGGCAGACTGAAGCTTTCTTT
TRBV9	.	TRBJ1-2	.	CASSLPPAGFSYGYTF	TGTGCCAGCAGCCTACCCCCGGCAGGTTTTTCCTATGGCTACACCTTC
TRBV5-4	.	TRBJ1-1	.	CASSRGSAEAFF	TGTGCCAGCAGCCGGGGGTCGGCTGAAGCTTTCTTT
TRBV12-3/TRBV12-4	.	TRBJ1-1	.	CASSFGGPTEAFF	TGTGCCAGCAGTTTCGGGGGGCCCACTGAAGCTTTCTTT
TRBV5-1	.	TRBJ1-2	.	CASSSQAGTNYGYTF	TGCGCCAGCAGCTCCCAGGCGGGGACTAACTATGGCTACACCTTC
TRBV5-4	.	TRBJ2-7	.	CASSFDSYEQYF	TGTGCCAGCAGCTTCGACAGCTACGAGCAGTACTTC
TRBV4-1	TRBD1	TRBJ1-4	.	CASSQVRGQNEKLFF	TGCGCCAGCAGCCAAGTGAGGGGGCAAAATGAAAAACTGTTTTTT
TRBV24-1	TRBD1	TRBJ2-1	few	CATSDPTRDRAMGNEQFF	TGTGCCACCAGTGATCCAACCCGGGACAGGGCTATGGGCAATGAGCAGTTCTTC
TRBV5-1	TRBD1	TRBJ1-4	.	CASSPGTGGGKEKLFF	TGCGCCAGCAGCCCTGGGACAGGGGGCGGGAAGGAAAAACTGTTTTTT
TRBV2	.	TRBJ1-5	few	CASMRDNNQPQHF	TGTGCCAGCATGAGGGACAACAATCAGCCCCAGCATTTT
TRBV3-1/TRBV3-2	TRBD1	TRBJ1-1	.	CASSQGGTGLSEAFF	TGTGCCAGCAGCCAAGGGGGGACAGGTCTCTCTGAAGCTTTCTTT
TRBV6-5	TRBD1	TRBJ1-6	.	CASRTGQINSPLHF	TGTGCCAGCAGGACGGGACAGATTAATTCACCCCTCCACTTT
TRBV19	.	TRBJ2-5	.	CASSPRGGREETQYF	TGTGCCAGTAGCCCTAGGGGGGGGCGGGAAGAGACCCAGTACTTC
TRBV28	.	TRBJ2-7	.	CASSNTGSYEQYF	TGTGCCAGCAGCAATACAGGGTCCTACGAGCAGTACTTC
TRBV11-3	TRBD1	TRBJ2-7	.	CASSLGQGGEQYF	TGTGCCAGCAGCTTAGGACAGGGCGGCGAGCAGTACTTC
TRBV11-3	.	TRBJ2-2	.	CASSFRGNTGELFF	TGTGCCAGCAGCTTTCGGGGGAACACCGGGGAGCTGTTTTTT
TRBV5-1	TRBD1	TRBJ2-7	.	CASSSEDRGLSYEQYF	TGCGCCAGCAGCTCCGAGGACAGGGGGCTATCCTACGAGCAGTACTTC
TRBV4-2	TRBD2	TRBJ2-1	.	CASSQSAGGRINEQFF	TGTGCCAGCAGCCAATCGGCGGGGGGCCGGATCAATGAGCAGTTCTTC
TRBV6-4	.	TRBJ1-3	.	CASSVITCFGNTIYF	TGTGCCAGCAGTGTTATCACATGTTTTGGAAACACCATATATTTT